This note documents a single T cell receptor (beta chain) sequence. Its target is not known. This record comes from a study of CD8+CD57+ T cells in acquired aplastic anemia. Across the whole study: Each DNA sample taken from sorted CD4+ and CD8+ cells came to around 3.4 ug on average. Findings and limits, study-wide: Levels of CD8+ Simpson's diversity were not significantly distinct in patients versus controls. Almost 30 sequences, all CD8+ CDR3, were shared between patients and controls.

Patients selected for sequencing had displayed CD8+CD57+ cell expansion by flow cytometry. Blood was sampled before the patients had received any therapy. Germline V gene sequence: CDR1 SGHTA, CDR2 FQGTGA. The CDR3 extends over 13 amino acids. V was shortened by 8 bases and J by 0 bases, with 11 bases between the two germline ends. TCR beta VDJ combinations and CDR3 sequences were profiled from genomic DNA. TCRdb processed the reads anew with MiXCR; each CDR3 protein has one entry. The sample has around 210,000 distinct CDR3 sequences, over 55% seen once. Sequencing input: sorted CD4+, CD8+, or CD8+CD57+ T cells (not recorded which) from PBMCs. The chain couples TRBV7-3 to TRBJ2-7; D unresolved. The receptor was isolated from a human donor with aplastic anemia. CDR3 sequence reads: CASQDPNSYEQYF. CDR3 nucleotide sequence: TGTGCCAGCCAGGACCCCAACTCCTACGAGCAGTACTTC.